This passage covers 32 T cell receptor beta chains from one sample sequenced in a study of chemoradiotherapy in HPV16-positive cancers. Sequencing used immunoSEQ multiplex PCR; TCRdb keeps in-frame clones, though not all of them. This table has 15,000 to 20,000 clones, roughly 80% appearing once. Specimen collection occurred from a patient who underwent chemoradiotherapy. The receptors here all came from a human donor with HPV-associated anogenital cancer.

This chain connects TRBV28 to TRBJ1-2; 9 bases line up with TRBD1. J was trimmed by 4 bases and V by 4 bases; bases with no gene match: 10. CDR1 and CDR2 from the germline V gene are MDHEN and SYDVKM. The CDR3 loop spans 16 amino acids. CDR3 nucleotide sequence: TGTGCCAGCAGTTCGCCTCGAACAGGGGGCAGCTATGGCTACACCTTC. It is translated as CASSSPRTGGSYGYTF.

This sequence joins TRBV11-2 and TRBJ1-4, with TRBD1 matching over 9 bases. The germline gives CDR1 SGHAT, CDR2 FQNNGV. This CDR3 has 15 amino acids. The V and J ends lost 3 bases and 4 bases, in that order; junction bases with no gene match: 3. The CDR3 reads CASSFGTGINEKLFF. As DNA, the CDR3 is TGTGCCAGCAGCTTCGGGACAGGGATTAATGAAAAACTGTTTTTT.

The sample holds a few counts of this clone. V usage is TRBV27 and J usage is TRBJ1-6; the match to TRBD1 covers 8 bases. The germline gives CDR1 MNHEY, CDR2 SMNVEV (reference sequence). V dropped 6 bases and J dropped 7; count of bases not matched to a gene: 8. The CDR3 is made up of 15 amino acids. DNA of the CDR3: TGTGCCAGCAGCCCAGGACAGGGTTTCAATTCACCCCTCCACTTT. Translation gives CASSPGQGFNSPLHF.

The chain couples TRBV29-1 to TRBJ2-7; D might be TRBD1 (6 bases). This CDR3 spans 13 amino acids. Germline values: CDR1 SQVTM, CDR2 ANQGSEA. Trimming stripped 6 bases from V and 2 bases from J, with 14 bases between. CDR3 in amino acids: CSVGNRVTYEQYF. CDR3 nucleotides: TGCAGCGTGGGAAACAGGGTAACCTACGAGCAGTACTTC.

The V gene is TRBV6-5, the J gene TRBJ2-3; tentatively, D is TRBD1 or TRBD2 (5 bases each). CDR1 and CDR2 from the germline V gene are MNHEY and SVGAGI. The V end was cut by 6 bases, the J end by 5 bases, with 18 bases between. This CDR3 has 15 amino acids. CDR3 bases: TGTGCCAGCAGAAGGGGACCTGCCCCCGGAGATACGCAGTATTTT. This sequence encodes CASRRGPAPGDTQYF.

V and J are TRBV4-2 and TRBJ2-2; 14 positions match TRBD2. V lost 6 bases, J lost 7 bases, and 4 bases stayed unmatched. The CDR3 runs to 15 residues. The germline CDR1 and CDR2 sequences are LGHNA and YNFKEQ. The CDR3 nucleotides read TGTGCCAGCAGGGGACTAGCGGGGGTCAGCGGGGAGCTGTTTTTT. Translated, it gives CASRGLAGVSGELFF.

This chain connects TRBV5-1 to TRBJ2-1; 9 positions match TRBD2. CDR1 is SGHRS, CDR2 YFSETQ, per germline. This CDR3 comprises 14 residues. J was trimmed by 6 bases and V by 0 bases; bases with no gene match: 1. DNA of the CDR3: TGCGCCAGCAGCTTGGAGGGACTAGCCAATGAGCAGTTCTTC. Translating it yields CASSLEGLANEQFF.

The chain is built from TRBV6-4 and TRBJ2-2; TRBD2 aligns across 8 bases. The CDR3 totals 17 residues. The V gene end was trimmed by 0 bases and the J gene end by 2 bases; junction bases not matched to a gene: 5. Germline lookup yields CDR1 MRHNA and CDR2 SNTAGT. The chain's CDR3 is CASSDSVAGGNTGELFF. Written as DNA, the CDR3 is TGTGCCAGCAGTGACTCGGTCGCGGGGGGCAACACCGGGGAGCTGTTTTTT.

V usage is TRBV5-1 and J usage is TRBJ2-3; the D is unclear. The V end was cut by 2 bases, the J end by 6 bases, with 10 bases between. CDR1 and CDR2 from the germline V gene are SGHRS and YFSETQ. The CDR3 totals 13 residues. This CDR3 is CASSFGGGDTQYF. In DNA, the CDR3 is TGCGCCAGCAGCTTCGGCGGTGGTGATACGCAGTATTTT.

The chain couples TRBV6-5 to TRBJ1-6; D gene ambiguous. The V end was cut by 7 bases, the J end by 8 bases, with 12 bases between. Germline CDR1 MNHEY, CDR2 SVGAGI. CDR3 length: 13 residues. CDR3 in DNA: TGTGCCAGCACCAAGGGTAGGGATTCACCCCTCCACTTT. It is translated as CASTKGRDSPLHF.

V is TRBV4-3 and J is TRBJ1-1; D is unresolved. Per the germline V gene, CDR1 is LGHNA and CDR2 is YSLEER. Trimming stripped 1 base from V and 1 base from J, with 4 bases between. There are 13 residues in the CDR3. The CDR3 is CASSQGQNTEAFF. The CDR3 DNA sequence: TGCGCCAGCAGCCAAGGACAGAACACTGAAGCTTTCTTT.

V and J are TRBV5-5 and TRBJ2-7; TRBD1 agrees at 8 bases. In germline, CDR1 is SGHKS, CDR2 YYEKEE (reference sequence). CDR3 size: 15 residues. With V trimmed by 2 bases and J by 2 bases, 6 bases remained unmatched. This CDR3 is CASSLTGGKTYEQYF. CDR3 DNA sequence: TGTGCCAGCAGCTTAACAGGGGGTAAAACCTACGAGCAGTACTTC.

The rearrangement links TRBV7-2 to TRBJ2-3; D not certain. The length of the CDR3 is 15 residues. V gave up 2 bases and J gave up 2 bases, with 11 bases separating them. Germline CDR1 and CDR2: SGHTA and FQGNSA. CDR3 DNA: TGTGCCAGCAGCTTACAGCCCACGGTCACAGATACGCAGTATTTT. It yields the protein CASSLQPTVTDTQYF.

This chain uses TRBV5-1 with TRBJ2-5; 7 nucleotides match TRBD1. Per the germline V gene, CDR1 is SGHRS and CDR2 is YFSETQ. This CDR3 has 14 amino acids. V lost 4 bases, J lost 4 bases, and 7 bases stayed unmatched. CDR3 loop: CASSAVTGTETQYF. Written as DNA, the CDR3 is TGCGCCAGCAGCGCCGTGACAGGGACAGAGACCCAGTACTTC.

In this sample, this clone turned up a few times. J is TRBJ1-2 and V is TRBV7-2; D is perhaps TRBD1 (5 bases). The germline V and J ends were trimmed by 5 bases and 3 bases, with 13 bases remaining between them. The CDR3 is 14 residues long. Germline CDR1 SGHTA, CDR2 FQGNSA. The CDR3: CASSLRGQDYGYTF. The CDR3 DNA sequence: TGTGCCAGCAGCCTTAGGGGTCAAGACTATGGCTACACCTTC.

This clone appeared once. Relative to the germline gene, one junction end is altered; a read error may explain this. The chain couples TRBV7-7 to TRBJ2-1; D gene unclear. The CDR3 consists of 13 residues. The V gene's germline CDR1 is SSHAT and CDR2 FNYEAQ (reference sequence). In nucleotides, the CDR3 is TGTGCTAGCAGCTTAGACCGAAACAATGAGCAGTTCTTC. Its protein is CASSLDRNNEQFF.

Here the CDR3 DNA reads TGTGCCGTAGGCGGGGGGCCCCTAGCCAAAAACATTCAGTACTTC. Its translation: CAVGGGPLAKNIQYF. The J gene is TRBJ2-4, the V gene TRBV7-9; TRBD2 matches 8 bases. CDR3 length: 15 residues. Per the germline V gene, CDR1 is SEHNR and CDR2 is FQNEAQ (reference sequence). V lost 11 bases to trimming and J lost 0 bases; unmatched junction nucleotides: 9. The variable domain in full, with the rest retrieved from reference TRBV7-9 and TRBJ2-4, is DTGVSQNPRHKITKRGQNVTFRCDPISEHNRLYWYRQTLGQGPEFLTYFQNEAQLEKSRLLSDRFSAERPKGSFSTLEIQRTEQGDSAMYLCAVGGGPLAKNIQYFGAGTRLSVL.

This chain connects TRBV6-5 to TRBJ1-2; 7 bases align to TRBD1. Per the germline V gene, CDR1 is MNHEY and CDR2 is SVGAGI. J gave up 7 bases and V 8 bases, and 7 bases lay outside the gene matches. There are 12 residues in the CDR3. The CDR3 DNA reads TGTGCCAGCCGACAGGGTCGAAGTGGCTACACCTTC. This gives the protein CASRQGRSGYTF.

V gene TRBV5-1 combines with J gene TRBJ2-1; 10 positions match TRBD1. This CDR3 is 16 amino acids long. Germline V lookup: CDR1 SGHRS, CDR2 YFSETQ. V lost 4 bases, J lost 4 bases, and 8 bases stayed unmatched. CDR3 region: CASSTVGTGVYNEQFF. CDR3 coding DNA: TGCGCCAGCAGCACTGTAGGGACAGGGGTGTACAATGAGCAGTTCTTC.

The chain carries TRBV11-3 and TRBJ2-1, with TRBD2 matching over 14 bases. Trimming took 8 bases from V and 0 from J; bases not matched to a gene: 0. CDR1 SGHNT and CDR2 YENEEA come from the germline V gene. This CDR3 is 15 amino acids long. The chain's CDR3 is CASGTSGGSYNEQFF. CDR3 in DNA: TGTGCCAGCGGGACTAGCGGGGGCTCCTACAATGAGCAGTTCTTC.

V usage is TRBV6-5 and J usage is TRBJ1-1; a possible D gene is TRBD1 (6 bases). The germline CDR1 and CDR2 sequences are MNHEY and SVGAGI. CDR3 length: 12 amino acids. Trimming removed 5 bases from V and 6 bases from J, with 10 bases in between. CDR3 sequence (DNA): TGTGCCAGCAGTGAGCCAGGGGCTGAAGCTTTCTTT. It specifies CASSEPGAEAFF.

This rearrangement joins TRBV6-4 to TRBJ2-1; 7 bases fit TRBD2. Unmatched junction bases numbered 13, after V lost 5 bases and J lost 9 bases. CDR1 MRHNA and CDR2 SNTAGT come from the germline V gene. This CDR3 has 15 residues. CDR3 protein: CASSPLAGVFGEQFF. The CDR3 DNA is TGTGCCAGCAGTCCCTTAGCGGGTGTGTTTGGTGAGCAGTTCTTC.

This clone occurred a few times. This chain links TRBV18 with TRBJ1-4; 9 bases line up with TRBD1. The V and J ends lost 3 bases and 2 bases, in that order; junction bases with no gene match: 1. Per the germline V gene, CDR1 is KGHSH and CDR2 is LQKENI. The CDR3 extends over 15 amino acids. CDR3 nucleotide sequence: TGTGCCAGCTCACCCGGGACAGGGACTAATGAAAAACTGTTTTTT. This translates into CASSPGTGTNEKLFF.

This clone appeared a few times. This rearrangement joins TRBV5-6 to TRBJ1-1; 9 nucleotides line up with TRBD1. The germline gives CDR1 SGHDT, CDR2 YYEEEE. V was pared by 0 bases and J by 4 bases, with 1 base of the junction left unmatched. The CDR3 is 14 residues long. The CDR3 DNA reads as TGTGCCAGCAGCTTGGTACAGGGGGCCACTGAAGCTTTCTTT. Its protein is CASSLVQGATEAFF.

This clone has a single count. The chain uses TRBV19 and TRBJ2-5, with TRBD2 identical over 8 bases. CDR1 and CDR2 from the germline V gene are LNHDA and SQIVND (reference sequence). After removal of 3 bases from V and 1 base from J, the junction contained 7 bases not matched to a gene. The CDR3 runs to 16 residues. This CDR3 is CASSILVAGTQETQYF. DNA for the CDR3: TGTGCCAGTAGTATTTTAGTAGCGGGGACCCAAGAGACCCAGTACTTC.

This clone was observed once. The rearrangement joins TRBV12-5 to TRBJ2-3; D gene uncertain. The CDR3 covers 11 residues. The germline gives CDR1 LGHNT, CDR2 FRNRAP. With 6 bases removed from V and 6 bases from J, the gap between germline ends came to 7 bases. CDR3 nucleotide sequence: TGTGCTAGTGGGTCGTCGGATACGCAGTATTTT. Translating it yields CASGSSDTQYF.

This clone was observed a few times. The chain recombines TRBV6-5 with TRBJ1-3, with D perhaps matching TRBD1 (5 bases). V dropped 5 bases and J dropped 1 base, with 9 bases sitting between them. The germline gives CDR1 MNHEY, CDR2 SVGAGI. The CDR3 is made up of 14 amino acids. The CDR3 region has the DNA TGTGCCAGCAGTACCAGGGATTCTGGAAACACCATATATTTT. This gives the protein CASSTRDSGNTIYF.

The CDR3 DNA follows: TGCGCCAGCAGCCACGAATTCACCCCCAACACTGAAGCTTTCTTT. Translating gives CASSHEFTPNTEAFF. This rearrangement joins TRBV4-3 to TRBJ1-1; D is uncertain. V gave up 3 bases and J gave up 2 bases, with 13 bases separating them. The CDR3 runs to 15 residues. In germline, CDR1 is LGHNA, CDR2 YSLEER.

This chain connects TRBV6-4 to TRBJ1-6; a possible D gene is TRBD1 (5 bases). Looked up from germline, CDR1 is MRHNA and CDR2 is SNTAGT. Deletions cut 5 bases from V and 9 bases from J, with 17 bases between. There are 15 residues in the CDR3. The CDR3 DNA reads TGTGCCAGCAGTCTTCGTAACGGGGCGGGTTCACCCCTCCACTTT. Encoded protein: CASSLRNGAGSPLHF.

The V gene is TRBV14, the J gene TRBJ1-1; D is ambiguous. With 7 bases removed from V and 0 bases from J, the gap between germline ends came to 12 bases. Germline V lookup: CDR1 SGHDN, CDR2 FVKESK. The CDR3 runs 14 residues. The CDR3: CASTYLQMNTEAFF. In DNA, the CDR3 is TGTGCCAGCACCTATCTTCAGATGAACACTGAAGCTTTCTTT.

The CDR3 loop reads CASSQGGPNTEAFF. In DNA form, the CDR3 reads TGCGCCAGCAGCCAAGGCGGCCCGAACACTGAAGCTTTCTTT. The chain combines TRBV4-1 with TRBJ1-1; D remains ambiguous. Germline V gene data show CDR1 as MGHRA and CDR2 as YSYEKL. The CDR3 consists of 14 residues. V dropped 1 base and J dropped 1 base, with 7 bases sitting between them.

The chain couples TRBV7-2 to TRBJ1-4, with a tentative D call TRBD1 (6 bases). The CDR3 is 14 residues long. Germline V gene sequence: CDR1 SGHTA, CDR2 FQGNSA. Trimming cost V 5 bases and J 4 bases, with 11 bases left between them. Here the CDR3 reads CASSMDSDNEKLFF. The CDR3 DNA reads TGTGCCAGCAGCATGGACAGCGATAATGAAAAACTGTTTTTT.